One sample yielded the 3 T cell receptor beta chains listed below, sequenced in a study of siplizumab effects on memory and regulatory T cells. Produced via immunoSEQ multiplex PCR; TCRdb's table is partial and in-frame only. The data contain some 90,000 clones, about 90% of them singletons. The sample taken for sequencing was CD4+ T cells sorted from blood. The receptors derive from a human donor in good health.

The V call is TRBV18, the J call TRBJ1-1; 7 bases map to TRBD1. From germline, CDR1 is KGHSH and CDR2 LQKENI. V was pared by 8 bases and J by 2 bases, with 8 bases of the junction left unmatched. The CDR3 has 14 residues. DNA of the CDR3: TGTGCCAGCCGCCTCGGACAGGACAACACTGAAGCTTTCTTT. Translated: CASRLGQDNTEAFF.

The chain couples TRBV6-6 to TRBJ2-7; 15 nucleotides line up with TRBD2. V was clipped by 7 bases and J by 0 bases; unmatched bases: 4. Per germline, CDR1 MNHNY and CDR2 SVGAGI (reference sequence). This CDR3 has 16 amino acids. The DNA of the CDR3 is TGTGCCAGCAAGGGACTAGCGGGAGGTCGCTCCTACGAGCAGTACTTC. Translation: CASKGLAGGRSYEQYF.

The chain combines TRBV5-6 with TRBJ1-1, with a weak D call TRBD1 (6 bases). V was trimmed by 2 bases and J by 5 bases, leaving 13 bases between them. The CDR3 is 14 amino acids. The germline V gene has CDR1 SGHDT and CDR2 YYEEEE. The CDR3 is CASSLRGLGTEAFF. CDR3 DNA sequence: TGTGCCAGCAGCTTACGGGGGCTAGGTACTGAAGCTTTCTTT.